A single TCR beta chain is shown here with its context. The antigen remains unidentified. This entry belongs to a study of cytomegalovirus exposure and HLA in healthy donors. Study-wide results and caveats: It was taken for granted in presence/absence analyses that sequencing depth across donors was roughly uniform. Most sequenced TCRs were rare (though some public TCRs occurred in many donors). Investigators reported more than 150 TCR beta chains as tied to cytomegalovirus.

Primers: 60 Vbeta forward and 13 Jbeta reverse. Assay used: immunoSEQ multiplex PCR; TCRdb lists only in-frame clones, some missing. The sample lists roughly 280,000 clones; under 80% were seen once. Among the donors, all were healthy bone marrow donors. The CDR3 is made up of 13 amino acids. Germline CDR1 SGHTA, CDR2 FQGTGA. V lost 2 bases and J lost 11, with 14 bases in between. This receptor was identified in a female donor in good health and CMV-seronegative. V gene TRBV7-3 combines with J gene TRBJ2-3; possibly TRBD2 for D (5 bases). The sequenced sample consisted of PBMCs. The CDR3 DNA reads as TGTGCCAGCAGCTTATCTTCGCTAGCAAAGCAGTATTTT. This encodes CASSLSSLAKQYF.